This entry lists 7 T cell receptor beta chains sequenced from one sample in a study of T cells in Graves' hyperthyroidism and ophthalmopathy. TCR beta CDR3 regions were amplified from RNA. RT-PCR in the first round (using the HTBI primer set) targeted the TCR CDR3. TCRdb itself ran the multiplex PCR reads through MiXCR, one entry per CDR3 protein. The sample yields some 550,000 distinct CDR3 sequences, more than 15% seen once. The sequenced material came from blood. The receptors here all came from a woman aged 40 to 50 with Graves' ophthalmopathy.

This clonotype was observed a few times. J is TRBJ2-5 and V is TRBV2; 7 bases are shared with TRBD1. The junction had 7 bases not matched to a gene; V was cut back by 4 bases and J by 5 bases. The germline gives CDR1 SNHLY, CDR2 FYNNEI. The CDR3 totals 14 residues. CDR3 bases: TGTGCCAGCAGTGGGGGACAGCCCTCCGAGACCCAGTACTTC. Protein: CASSGGQPSETQYF.

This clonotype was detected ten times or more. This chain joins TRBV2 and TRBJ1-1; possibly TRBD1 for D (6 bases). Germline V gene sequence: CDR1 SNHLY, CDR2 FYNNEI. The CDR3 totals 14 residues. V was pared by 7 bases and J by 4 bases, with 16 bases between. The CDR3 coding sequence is TGTGCCAGCAACGCACAGGGCGAGTCCACTGAAGCTTTCTTT. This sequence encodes CASNAQGESTEAFF.

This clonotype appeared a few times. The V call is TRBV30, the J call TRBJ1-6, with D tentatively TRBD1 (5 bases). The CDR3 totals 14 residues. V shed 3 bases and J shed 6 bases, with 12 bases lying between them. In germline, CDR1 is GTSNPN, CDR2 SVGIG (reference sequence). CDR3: CAWRPKTVNSPLHF. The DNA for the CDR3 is TGTGCCTGGAGGCCCAAGACAGTTAATTCACCCCTCCACTTT.

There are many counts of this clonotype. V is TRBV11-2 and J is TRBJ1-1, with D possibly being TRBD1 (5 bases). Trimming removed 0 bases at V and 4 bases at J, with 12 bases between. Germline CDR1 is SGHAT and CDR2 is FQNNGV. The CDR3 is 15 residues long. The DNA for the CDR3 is TGTGCCAGCAGCTTAGAGCAGGGAGCTGGCACTGAAGCTTTCTTT. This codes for CASSLEQGAGTEAFF.

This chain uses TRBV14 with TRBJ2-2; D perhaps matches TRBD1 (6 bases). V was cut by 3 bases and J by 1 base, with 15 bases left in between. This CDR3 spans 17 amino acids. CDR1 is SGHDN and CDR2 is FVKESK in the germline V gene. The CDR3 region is CASSHHRVRRNTGELFF. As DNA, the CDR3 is TGTGCCAGCAGCCACCACAGGGTCAGGCGGAACACCGGGGAGCTGTTTTTT.

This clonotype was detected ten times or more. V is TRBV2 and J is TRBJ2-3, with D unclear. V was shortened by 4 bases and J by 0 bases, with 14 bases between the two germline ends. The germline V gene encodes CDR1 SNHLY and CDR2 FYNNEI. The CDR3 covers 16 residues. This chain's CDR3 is CASSAPAFGSTDTQYF. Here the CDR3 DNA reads TGTGCCAGCAGTGCCCCGGCATTTGGTAGCACAGATACGCAGTATTTT.

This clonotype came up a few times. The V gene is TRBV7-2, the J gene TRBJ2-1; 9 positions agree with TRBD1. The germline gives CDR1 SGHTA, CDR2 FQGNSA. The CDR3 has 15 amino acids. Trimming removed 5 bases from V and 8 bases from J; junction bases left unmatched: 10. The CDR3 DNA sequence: TGTGCCAGCAGCCAGCCGGGACAGGGAAGATATGAGCAGTTCTTC. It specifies CASSQPGQGRYEQFF.